The 5 T cell receptor beta chains listed next were all sequenced from one sample in a study of control samples from healthy donors and cancer patients. Only in-frame clones appear in the TCRdb table, and some are missing; sequencing was by immunoSEQ multiplex PCR. The repertoire holds more than 85,000 clones, with 90% as singletons. The material sequenced was blood. These receptors were obtained from a human donor in good health. The donor label of this sample is uncertain.

This clone was recorded once. V gene TRBV6-6 combines with J gene TRBJ2-1, with 7 bases fitting TRBD1. Germline-derived CDR1 and CDR2 are MNHNY and SVGAGI (reference sequence). V trimming: 8 bases; J trimming: 5 bases; junction bases outside the gene matches: 6. There are 13 residues in the CDR3. CDR3 region: CASEGQVNNEQFF. CDR3 bases: TGTGCCAGCGAAGGACAGGTAAACAATGAGCAGTTCTTC.

V and J are TRBV6-6 and TRBJ2-5; D gene uncertain. V shed 5 bases and J shed 5 bases, with 9 bases lying between them. CDR3 length equals 12 residues. Looked up from germline, CDR1 is MNHNY and CDR2 is SVGAGI (reference sequence). CDR3 nucleotide sequence: TGTGCCAGCAGTAAGGTTGAGGAGACCCAGTACTTC. Translating it yields CASSKVEETQYF.

CDR3 residues: CASSLGPLGNYGYTF. CDR3 in DNA: TGTGCCAGCAGTTTGGGCCCCCTGGGGAACTATGGCTACACCTTC. The rearrangement joins TRBV27 to TRBJ1-2; D call uncertain. V was shortened by 3 bases and J by 2 bases, with 13 bases between the two germline ends. CDR3 length: 15 residues. Germline CDR1 reads MNHEY; CDR2 reads SMNVEV (reference sequence).

The V and J genes are TRBV30 and TRBJ1-2; 8 nucleotides line up with TRBD1. CDR3 length equals 13 residues. The trim removed 3 bases at V and 2 bases at J, leaving 2 bases unmatched. The germline V gene encodes CDR1 GTSNPN and CDR2 SVGIG (reference sequence). For the CDR3, the DNA is TGTGCCTGGAGCCGGACAGGGAACTATGGCTACACCTTC. This encodes CAWSRTGNYGYTF.

The rearrangement links TRBV12-3 or TRBV12-4 to TRBJ1-1; 7 nucleotides align to TRBD1. This CDR3 spans 13 amino acids. With 7 bases clipped from V and 5 bases from J, the junction kept 7 bases outside the gene matches. The CDR3 region has the DNA TGTGCCAGCACCCCGGGACAGAGGACTGAAGCTTTCTTT. This gives the protein CASTPGQRTEAFF.